The table lists the clone carrying this T cell receptor beta chain with a count of one. Its antigen remains unknown. V dropped 1 base and J dropped 4; count of bases not matched to a gene: 8. The germline gives CDR1 MNHEY, CDR2 SVGAGI. This CDR3 has 16 amino acids. The data derive from a study of T cell responses to AZD1222 COVID-19 vaccine. Study conclusions and caveats: Variant regions that are unmutated are reportedly the target of nearly half of spike-specific TCRs. Spike regions recognized by vaccine-associated CD4 TCRs spanned the protein, led by 160-218 and 743-854. The breadth and depth of Spike-specific TCRs increased once two AZD1222 doses had been given.

Data came from immunoSEQ multiplex PCR; TCRdb stores just in-frame clones and leaves some out. The repertoire holds some 100,000 clones, with more than 70% as singletons. J is TRBJ1-2 and V is TRBV6-5; 8 nucleotides line up with TRBD1. The clonotype originates from an adult who received the AZD1222 COVID-19 vaccine. This sample comprised peripheral blood, obtained 28 days after the second AZD1222 dose. CDR3 sequence (DNA): TGTGCCAGCAGTTACTGGAGATCGGACAGGGCCTATGGCTACACCTTC. Translating it yields CASSYWRSDRAYGYTF.